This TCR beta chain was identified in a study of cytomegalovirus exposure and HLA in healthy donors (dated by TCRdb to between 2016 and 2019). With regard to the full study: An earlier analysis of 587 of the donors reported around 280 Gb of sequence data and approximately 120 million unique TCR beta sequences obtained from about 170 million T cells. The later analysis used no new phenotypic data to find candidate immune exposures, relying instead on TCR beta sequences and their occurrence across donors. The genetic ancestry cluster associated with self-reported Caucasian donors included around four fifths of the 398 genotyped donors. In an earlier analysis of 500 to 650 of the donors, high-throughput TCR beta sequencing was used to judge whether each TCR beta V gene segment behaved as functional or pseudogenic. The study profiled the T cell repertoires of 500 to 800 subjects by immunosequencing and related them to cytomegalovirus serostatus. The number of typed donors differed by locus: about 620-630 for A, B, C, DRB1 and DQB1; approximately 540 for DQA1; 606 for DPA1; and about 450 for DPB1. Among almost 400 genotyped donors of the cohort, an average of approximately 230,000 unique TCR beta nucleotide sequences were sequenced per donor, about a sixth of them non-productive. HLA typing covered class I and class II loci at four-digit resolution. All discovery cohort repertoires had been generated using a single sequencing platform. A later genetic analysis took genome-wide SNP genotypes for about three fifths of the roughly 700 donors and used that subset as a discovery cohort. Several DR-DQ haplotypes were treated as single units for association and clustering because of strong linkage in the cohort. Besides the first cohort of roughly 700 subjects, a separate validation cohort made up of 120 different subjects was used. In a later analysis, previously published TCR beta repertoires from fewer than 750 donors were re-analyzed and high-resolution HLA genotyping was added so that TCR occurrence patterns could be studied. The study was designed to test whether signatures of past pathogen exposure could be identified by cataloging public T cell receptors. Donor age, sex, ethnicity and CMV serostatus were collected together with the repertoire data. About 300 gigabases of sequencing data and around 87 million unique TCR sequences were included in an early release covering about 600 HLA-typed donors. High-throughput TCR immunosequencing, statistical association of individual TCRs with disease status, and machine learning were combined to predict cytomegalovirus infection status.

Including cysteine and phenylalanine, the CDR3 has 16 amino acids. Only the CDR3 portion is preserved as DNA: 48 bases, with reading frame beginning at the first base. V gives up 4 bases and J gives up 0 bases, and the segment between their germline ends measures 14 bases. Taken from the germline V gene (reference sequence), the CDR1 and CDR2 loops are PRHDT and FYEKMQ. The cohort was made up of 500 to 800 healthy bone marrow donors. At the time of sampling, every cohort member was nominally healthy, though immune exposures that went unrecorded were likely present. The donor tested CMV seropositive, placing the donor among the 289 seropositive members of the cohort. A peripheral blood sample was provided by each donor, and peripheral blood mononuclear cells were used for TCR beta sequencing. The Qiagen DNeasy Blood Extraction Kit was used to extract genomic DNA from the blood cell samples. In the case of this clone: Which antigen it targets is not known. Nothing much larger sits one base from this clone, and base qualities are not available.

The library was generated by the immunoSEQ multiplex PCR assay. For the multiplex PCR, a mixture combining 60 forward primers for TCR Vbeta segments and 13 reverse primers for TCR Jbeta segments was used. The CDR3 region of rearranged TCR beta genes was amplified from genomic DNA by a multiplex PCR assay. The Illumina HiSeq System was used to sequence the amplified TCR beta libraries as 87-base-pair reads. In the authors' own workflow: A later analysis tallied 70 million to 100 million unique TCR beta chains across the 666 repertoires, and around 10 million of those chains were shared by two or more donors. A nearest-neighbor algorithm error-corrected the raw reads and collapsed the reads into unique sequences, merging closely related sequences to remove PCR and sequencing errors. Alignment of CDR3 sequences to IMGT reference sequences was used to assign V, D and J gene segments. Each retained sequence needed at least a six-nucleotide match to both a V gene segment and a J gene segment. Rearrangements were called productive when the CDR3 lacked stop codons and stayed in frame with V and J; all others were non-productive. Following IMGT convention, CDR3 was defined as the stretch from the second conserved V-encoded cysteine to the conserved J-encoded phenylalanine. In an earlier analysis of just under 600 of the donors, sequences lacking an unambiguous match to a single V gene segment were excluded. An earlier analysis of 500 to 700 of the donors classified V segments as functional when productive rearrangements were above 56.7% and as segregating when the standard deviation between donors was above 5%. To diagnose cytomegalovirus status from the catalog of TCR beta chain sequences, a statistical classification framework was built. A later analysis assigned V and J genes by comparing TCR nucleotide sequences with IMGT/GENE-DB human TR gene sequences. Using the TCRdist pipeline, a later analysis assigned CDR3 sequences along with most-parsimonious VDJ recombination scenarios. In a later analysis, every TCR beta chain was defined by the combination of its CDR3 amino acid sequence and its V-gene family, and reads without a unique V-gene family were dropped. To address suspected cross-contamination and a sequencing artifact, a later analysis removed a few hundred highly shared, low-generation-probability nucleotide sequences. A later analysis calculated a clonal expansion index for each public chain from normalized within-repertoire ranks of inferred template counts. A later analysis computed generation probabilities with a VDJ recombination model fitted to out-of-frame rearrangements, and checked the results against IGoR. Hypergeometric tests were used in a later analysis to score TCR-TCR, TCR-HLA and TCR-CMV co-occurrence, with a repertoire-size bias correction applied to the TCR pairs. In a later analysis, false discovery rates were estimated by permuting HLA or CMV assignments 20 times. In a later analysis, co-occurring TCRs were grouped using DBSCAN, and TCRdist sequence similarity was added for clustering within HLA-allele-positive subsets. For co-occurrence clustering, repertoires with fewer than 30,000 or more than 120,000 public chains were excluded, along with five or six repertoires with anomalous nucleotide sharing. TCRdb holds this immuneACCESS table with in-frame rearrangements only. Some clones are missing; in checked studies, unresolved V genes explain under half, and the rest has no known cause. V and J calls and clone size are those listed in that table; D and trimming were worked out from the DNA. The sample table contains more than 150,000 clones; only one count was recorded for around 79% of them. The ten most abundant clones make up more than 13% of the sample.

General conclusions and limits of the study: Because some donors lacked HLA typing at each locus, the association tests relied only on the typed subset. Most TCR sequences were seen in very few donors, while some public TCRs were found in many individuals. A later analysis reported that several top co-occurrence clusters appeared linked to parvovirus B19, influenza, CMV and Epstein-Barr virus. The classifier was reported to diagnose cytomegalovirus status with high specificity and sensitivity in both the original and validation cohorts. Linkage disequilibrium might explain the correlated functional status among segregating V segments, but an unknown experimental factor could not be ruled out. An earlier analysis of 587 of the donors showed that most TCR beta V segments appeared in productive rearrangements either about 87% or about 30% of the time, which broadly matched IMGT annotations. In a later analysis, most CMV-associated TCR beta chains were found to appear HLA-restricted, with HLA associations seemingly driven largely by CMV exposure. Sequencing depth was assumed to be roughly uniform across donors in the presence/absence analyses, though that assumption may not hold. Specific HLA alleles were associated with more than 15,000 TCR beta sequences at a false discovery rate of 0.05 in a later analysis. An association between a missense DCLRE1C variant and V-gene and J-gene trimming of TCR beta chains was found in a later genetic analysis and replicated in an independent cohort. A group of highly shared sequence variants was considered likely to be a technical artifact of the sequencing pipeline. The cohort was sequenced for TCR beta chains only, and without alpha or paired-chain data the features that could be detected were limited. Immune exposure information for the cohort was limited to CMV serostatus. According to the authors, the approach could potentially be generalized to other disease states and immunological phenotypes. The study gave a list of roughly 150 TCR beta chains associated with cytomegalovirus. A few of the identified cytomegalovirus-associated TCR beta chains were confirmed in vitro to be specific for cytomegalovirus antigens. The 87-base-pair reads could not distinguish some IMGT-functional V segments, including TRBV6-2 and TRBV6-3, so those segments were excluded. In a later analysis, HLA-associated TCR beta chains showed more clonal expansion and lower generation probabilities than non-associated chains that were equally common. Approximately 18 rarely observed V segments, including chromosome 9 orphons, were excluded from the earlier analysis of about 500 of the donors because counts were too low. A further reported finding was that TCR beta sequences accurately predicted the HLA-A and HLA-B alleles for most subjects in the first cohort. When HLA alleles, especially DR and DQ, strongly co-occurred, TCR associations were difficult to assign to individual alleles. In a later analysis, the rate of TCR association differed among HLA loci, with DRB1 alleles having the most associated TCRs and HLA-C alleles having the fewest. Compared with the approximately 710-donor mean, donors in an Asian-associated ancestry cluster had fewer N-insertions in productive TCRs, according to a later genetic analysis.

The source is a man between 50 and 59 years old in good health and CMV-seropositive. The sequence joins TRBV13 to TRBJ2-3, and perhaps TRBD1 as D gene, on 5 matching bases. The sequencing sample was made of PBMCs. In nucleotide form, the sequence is TGTGCCAGCAGCTCCAGGGAAGTTGGGAGCACAGATACGCAGTATTTT. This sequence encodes CASSSREVGSTDTQYF.